This is a list of T cell receptor beta chains from one sample in a study of T cell repertoires in aging, cancer and after chemotherapy. One entry per CDR3 protein, called by TCRdb with MiXCR from the multiplex PCR reads. Of thousands of distinct CDR3 sequences detected, around 45% appear once; the ten largest clones hold about 7%. The sample taken for sequencing was blood. The receptors shown here come from a human donor with a blood cancer. The CDR3 runs from the conserved cysteine through the conserved F or W. The D gene is left open where the match is weak. The size of a clone is reported for some rows only, either as once, few or many, or as a class for expanded clones.

v_gene,d_gene,j_gene,abundance,CDR3aa,CDR3nt
TRBV7-9,TRBD2,TRBJ2-5,few,CASSFAGAETQYF,TGTGCCAGCAGCTTTGCGGGAGCAGAGACCCAGTACTTC
TRBV18,NA,TRBJ2-7,NA,CASSPSNEQYF,TGTGCCAGCTCACCGTCTAACGAGCAGTACTTC
TRBV6-5,NA,TRBJ2-1,few,CASSIQELSYNEQFF,TGTGCCAGCAGCATACAGGAGCTCTCCTACAATGAGCAGTTCTTC
TRBV6-5,TRBD2,TRBJ2-3,NA,CASSFSGGATDTQYF,TGTGCCAGCAGCTTCAGCGGGGGGGCCACAGATACGCAGTATTTT
TRBV29-1,TRBD1,TRBJ2-7,NA,CSVMTGFGSYEQYF,TGCAGCGTCATGACAGGGTTCGGATCCTACGAGCAGTACTTC
TRBV5-4,NA,TRBJ1-6,NA,CASSLDRNNSPLHF,TGTGCCAGCAGCCTGGACAGAAATAATTCACCCCTCCACTTT
TRBV6-2/TRBV6-3,NA,TRBJ2-7,few,CASSPPEGYEQYF,TGTGCCAGCAGTCCCCCGGAGGGTTACGAGCAGTACTTC
TRBV6-2/TRBV6-3,TRBD2,TRBJ2-1,NA,CASTLMVGTRRGYNEQFF,TGTGCCAGCACCCTAATGGTGGGGACTAGGAGAGGTTACAATGAGCAGTTCTTC
TRBV18,TRBD1,TRBJ2-2,NA,CASSRSGQAGGELFF,TGTGCCAGCTCCCGCTCGGGACAGGCCGGCGGGGAGCTGTTTTTT
TRBV5-1,TRBD2,TRBJ2-3,NA,CASSSGTSPADTQYF,TGCGCCAGCAGTTCAGGGACTAGTCCCGCAGATACGCAGTATTTT
TRBV29-1,TRBD1,TRBJ2-7,once,CSGKYSGQGNYEQYF,TGCAGCGGGAAGTACTCGGGACAGGGAAACTACGAGCAGTACTTC
TRBV7-6,TRBD1,TRBJ2-1,NA,CASSLVRGPSNEQFF,TGTGCCAGCAGCTTAGTGAGGGGGCCGAGCAATGAGCAGTTCTTC
TRBV6-5,TRBD2,TRBJ2-7,NA,CASRDYNYEQYF,TGTGCCAGCCGGGACTACAACTACGAGCAGTACTTC
TRBV19,TRBD1,TRBJ2-5,NA,CASSLRTGGHPETQYF,TGTGCCAGTAGTCTTAGGACAGGGGGCCACCCGGAGACCCAGTACTTC
TRBV6-1,NA,TRBJ1-3,NA,CASSPNGAQDTIYF,TGTGCCAGCAGTCCGAACGGGGCTCAGGACACCATATATTTT
TRBV5-4,NA,TRBJ2-3,few,CASSSGTMTTDTQYF,TGTGCCAGCAGCTCCGGGACAATGACGACAGATACGCAGTATTTT
TRBV6-1,TRBD2,TRBJ2-1,NA,CASSPVAGGDEQFF,TGTGCCAGCAGCCCAGTAGCGGGGGGAGATGAGCAGTTCTTC
TRBV15,TRBD2,TRBJ2-5,few,CATSRDSGGGLGTQYF,TGTGCCACCAGCAGGGACTCCGGCGGGGGGCTGGGAACCCAGTACTTC
TRBV19,TRBD1,TRBJ2-3,NA,CASSPRGRTDTQYF,TGTGCCAGTAGTCCTAGGGGGCGCACAGATACGCAGTATTTT
TRBV5-5,TRBD2,TRBJ2-2,once,CASSLARLAGGELFF,TGTGCCAGCAGCTTGGCCCGACTAGCCGGCGGGGAGCTGTTTTTT
TRBV19,TRBD2,TRBJ2-2,few,CASSIGGTSGHTGELFF,TGTGCCAGTAGTATCGGGGGGACTAGCGGGCACACCGGGGAGCTGTTTTTT
TRBV27,NA,TRBJ2-2,few,CASSLVNTGELFF,TGTGCCAGCAGTTTGGTGAACACCGGGGAGCTGTTTTTT
TRBV30,NA,TRBJ2-1,few,CAWLALGEQFF,TGTGCCTGGCTCGCGCTAGGTGAGCAGTTCTTC
TRBV19,TRBD2,TRBJ2-2,NA,CASSIPGGNTGELFF,TGTGCCAGTAGTATTCCGGGAGGAAACACCGGGGAGCTGTTTTTT
TRBV5-6,NA,TRBJ2-3,NA,CASSPTGGSSTDTQYF,TGTGCCAGCTCACCCACCGGCGGTTCTAGCACAGATACGCAGTATTTT
TRBV6-4,NA,TRBJ2-5,few,CASSPLWGETQYF,TGTGCCAGCAGTCCCCTCTGGGGAGAGACCCAGTACTTC
TRBV6-5,NA,TRBJ2-3,few,CASRLGGGLADTQYF,TGTGCCAGCAGGCTAGGAGGGGGCCTAGCAGATACGCAGTATTTT
TRBV12-3/TRBV12-4,NA,TRBJ1-5,NA,CASSPPNLRPQHF,TGTGCCAGCAGTCCCCCTAACCTGCGGCCCCAGCATTTT
TRBV30,TRBD1,TRBJ2-3,NA,CAWSVGTGLSTDTQYF,TGTGCCTGGAGTGTAGGGACAGGGCTCAGCACAGATACGCAGTATTTT
TRBV29-1,NA,TRBJ2-7,NA,CSVRQSREQYF,TGCAGCGTTAGACAGTCCCGCGAGCAGTACTTC
TRBV10-3,TRBD2,TRBJ2-3,NA,CAIKLGSGGDTQYF,TGTGCCATCAAACTCGGTAGCGGGGGAGATACGCAGTATTTT
TRBV6-6,NA,TRBJ1-4,few,CASSGGTNEKLFF,TGTGCCAGCAGCGGGGGAACTAATGAAAAACTGTTTTTT
TRBV6-1,NA,TRBJ1-2,NA,CASSTSNYGYTF,TGTGCCAGCAGTACGAGTAACTATGGCTACACCTTC
TRBV6-5,NA,TRBJ1-2,NA,CASSSPGGRGYTF,TGTGCCAGCAGTTCCCCTGGGGGAAGGGGCTACACCTTC
TRBV6-1,NA,TRBJ2-5,few,CASSEYREGTQYF,TGTGCCAGCAGTGAGTACAGGGAAGGGACCCAGTACTTC
TRBV5-4,TRBD2,TRBJ2-1,few,CASSLAAGGPHNEQFF,TGTGCCAGCAGCTTGGCGGCGGGAGGGCCGCACAATGAGCAGTTCTTC
TRBV6-2/TRBV6-3,TRBD1,TRBJ1-2,NA,CASSYDRGRYGYTF,TGTGCCAGCAGTTACGACAGGGGACGTTATGGCTACACCTTC
TRBV29-1,NA,TRBJ2-1,few,CSAPAGRIDRSSYNEQFF,TGCAGCGCCCCGGCCGGACGCATAGATAGGAGCTCCTACAATGAGCAGTTCTTC
TRBV6-6,TRBD1,TRBJ2-5,NA,CASSSGQGSTETQYF,TGTGCCAGCAGTTCAGGACAGGGTAGTACAGAGACCCAGTACTTC
TRBV24-1,TRBD2,TRBJ2-1,few,CATSDLKLAGVNEQFF,TGTGCCACCAGTGATTTGAAACTAGCGGGAGTGAATGAGCAGTTCTTC
TRBV4-3,NA,TRBJ2-1,NA,CASSQVIEGSEQFF,TGCGCCAGCAGCCAAGTTATCGAGGGAAGTGAGCAGTTCTTC
TRBV29-1,TRBD2,TRBJ2-3,large,CSVVPGTRGDTQYF,TGCAGCGTTGTGCCCGGGACTAGAGGTGATACGCAGTATTTT
TRBV5-6,NA,TRBJ2-2,few,CASSPSIIVRGRFTGELFF,TGTGCCAGCAGCCCCTCTATCATAGTCCGTGGCCGTTTCACCGGGGAGCTGTTTTTT
TRBV30,NA,TRBJ1-2,few,CAWSLAIPGNKGYTF,TGTGCCTGGAGTCTCGCAATACCGGGGAATAAAGGCTACACCTTC
TRBV6-6,NA,TRBJ2-1,NA,CASRTGRTLSYNEQFF,TGTGCCAGCAGAACCGGTAGGACCCTCTCCTACAATGAGCAGTTCTTC
TRBV5-6,NA,TRBJ2-7,few,CASSYPTGYEQYF,TGTGCCAGCAGCTACCCGACAGGCTACGAGCAGTACTTC
TRBV5-1,NA,TRBJ2-5,few,CASSLALAAETQYF,TGCGCCAGCAGCTTGGCCCTAGCCGCAGAGACCCAGTACTTC
TRBV6-6,NA,TRBJ2-1,NA,CASINRDSYNEQFF,TGTGCCAGCATTAATCGGGACTCCTACAATGAGCAGTTCTTC
TRBV6-1,NA,TRBJ2-3,NA,CASSELGVGTDTQYF,TGTGCCAGCAGTGAACTAGGGGTGGGCACAGATACGCAGTATTTT
TRBV6-2/TRBV6-3,NA,TRBJ2-1,few,CASSLDIDNEQFF,TGTGCCAGCAGTTTGGACATTGACAATGAGCAGTTCTTC
TRBV5-6,NA,TRBJ1-2,NA,CASSLGLGREQYGYTF,TGTGCCAGCAGCTTGGGCCTGGGCAGGGAGCAGTATGGCTACACCTTC
TRBV6-5,TRBD1,TRBJ2-3,NA,CASRGGPDTQYF,TGTGCCAGCAGAGGGGGCCCAGATACGCAGTATTTT